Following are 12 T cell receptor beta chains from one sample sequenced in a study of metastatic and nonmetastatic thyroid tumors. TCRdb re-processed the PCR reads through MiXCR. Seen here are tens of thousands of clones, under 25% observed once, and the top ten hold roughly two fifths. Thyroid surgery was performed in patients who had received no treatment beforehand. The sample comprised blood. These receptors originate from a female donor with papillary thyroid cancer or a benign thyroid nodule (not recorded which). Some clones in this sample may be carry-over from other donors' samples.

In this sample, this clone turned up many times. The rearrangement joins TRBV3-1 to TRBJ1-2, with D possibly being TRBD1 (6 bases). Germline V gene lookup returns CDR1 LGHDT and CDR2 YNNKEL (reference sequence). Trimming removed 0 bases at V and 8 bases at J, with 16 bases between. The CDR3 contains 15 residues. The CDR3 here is CASSQEAQGLGGYTF. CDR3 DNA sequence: TGTGCCAGCAGCCAAGAAGCTCAGGGGCTGGGGGGCTACACCTTC.

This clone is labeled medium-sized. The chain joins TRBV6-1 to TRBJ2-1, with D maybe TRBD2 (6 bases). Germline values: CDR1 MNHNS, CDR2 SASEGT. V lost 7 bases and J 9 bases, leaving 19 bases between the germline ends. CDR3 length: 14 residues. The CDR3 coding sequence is TGTGCCAGCACCTCCGGGGGAGCTCGGAGTGAGCAGTTCTTC. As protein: CASTSGGARSEQFF.

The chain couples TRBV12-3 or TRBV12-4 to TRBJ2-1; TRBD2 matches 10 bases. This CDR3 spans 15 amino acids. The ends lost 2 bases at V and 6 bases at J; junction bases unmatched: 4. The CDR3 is CASSLWASGGNEQFF. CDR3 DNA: TGTGCCAGCAGTTTATGGGCTAGCGGGGGCAATGAGCAGTTCTTC.

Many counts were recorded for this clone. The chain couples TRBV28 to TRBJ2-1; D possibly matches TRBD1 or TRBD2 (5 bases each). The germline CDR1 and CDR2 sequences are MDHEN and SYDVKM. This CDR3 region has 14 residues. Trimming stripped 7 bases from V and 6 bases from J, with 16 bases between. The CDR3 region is CASMSPGGRNEQFF. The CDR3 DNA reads TGTGCCAGCATGTCGCCTGGGGGTCGCAATGAGCAGTTCTTC.

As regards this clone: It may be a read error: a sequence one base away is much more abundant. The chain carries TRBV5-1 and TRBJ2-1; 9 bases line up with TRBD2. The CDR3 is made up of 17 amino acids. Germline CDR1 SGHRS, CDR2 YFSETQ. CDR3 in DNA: TGCGCCAGCGGCTTGGTTCTGACTAGCGGCTCCTACAATGAGCAGTTCTTC. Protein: CASGLVLTSGSYNEQFF.

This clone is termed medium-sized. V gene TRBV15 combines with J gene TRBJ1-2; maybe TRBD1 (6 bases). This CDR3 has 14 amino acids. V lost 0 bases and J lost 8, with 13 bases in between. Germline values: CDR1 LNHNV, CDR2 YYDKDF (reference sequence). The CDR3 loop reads CATSRDSGEGGYTF. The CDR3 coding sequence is TGTGCCACCAGCAGAGATTCAGGGGAGGGGGGCTACACCTTC.

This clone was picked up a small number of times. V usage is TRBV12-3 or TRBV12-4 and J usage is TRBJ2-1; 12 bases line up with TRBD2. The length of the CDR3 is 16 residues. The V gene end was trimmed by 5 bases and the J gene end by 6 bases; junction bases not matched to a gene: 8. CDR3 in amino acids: CASSTLLAGGSNEQFF. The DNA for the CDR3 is TGTGCCAGCAGTACATTACTAGCGGGAGGCTCCAATGAGCAGTTCTTC.

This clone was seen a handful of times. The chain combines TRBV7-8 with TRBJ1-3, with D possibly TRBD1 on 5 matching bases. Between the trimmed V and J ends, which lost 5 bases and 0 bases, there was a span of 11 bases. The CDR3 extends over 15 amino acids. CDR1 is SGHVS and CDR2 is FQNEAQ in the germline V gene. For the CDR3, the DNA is TGTGCCAGCAGCCCTCAGACAGTCTCTGGAAACACCATATATTTT. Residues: CASSPQTVSGNTIYF.

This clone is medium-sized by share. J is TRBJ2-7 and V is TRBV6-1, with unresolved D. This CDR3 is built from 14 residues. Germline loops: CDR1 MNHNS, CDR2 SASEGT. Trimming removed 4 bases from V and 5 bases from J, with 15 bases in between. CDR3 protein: CASSVRGPLDEQYF. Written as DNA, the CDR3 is TGTGCCAGCAGTGTCCGAGGTCCTCTAGACGAGCAGTACTTC.

CDR3 region: CASSFGTDNSPLHF. CDR3 bases: TGTGCCAGCAGTTTCGGGACAGACAATTCACCCCTCCACTTT. J is TRBJ1-6 and V is TRBV12-3 or TRBV12-4, with TRBD1 matching 7 bases. V lost 3 bases to trimming and J lost 7 bases; unmatched junction nucleotides: 3. The CDR3 consists of 14 residues.

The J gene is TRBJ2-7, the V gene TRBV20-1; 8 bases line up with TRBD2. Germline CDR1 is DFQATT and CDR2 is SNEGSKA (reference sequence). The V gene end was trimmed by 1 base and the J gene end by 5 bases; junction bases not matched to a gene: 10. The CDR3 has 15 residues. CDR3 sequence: CSARGGTSGYNEQYF. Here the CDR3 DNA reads TGCAGTGCTAGAGGGGGGACTAGTGGATATAACGAGCAGTACTTC.

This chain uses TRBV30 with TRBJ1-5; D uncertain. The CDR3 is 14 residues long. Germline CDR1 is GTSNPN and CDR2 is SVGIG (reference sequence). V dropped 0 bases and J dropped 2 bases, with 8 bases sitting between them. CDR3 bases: TGTGCCTGGAGTGTCGGGCAGGGCAATCAGCCCCAGCATTTT. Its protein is CAWSVGQGNQPQHF. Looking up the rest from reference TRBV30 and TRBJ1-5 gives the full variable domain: SQTIHQWPATLVQPVGSPLSLECTVEGTSNPNLYWYRQAAGRGLQLLFYSVGIGQISSEVPQNLSASRPQDRQFILSSKKLLLSDSGFYLCAWSVGQGNQPQHFGDGTRLSIL.